This T cell receptor beta chain emerged from a study of tumor and adjacent non-tumor tissue in lung cancer. About the study: The patients, approximately nine men and roughly 5 women, were about 31 to 76 with stage I to III disease.

This CDR3 region has 13 residues. Germline V gene sequence: CDR1 DFQATT, CDR2 SNEGSKA (reference sequence). With respect to this clonotype: Its target is unknown. At one end the junction does not follow the germline gene, possibly because of a read error.

General study findings and limits: Top 100 clones took a larger repertoire share in normal lung. Compared with tumor, normal lung showed significantly lower TCR diversity.

A modified ARM-PCR protocol with three rounds of nested PCR amplified TCRbeta. Via MiXCR, TCRdb re-called the multiplex PCR reads, giving one row per CDR3 protein. The table shows approximately 120,000 distinct CDR3 sequences, with roughly 77% occurring only once. The template was RNA from unsorted bulk tissue. Donors were chemotherapy-naive, newly diagnosed lung cancer surgical patients in China, August–late 2014. The V gene is TRBV20-1, the J gene TRBJ1-4; tentatively, D is TRBD1 (6 bases). The sequenced sample was lung tumor tissue. The TCR sequence derives from a woman between 55 and 75 years old with non-small cell lung cancer. CDR3 residues: CRARGGADEKLFF. In nucleotides, the CDR3 is TGTAGGGCTAGAGGGGGGGCAGATGAAAAACTGTTTTTT.